The T cell receptor beta chain described here comes from a study of shared clonotypes between healthy human individuals. Study details: Three plates were used per donor for CD4 naive, three for CD4 memory, two for CD8 naive and one for CD8 memory.

When replicate PCRs were run on sorted subsets, they used around 0.2 ug DNA, approximately 33,000 T cell genomes. Methods used by the authors: Filtering differed, since immunoSEQ gave only junction sequences and no quality scores. TCRdb keeps only in-frame clones here, not all; method: immunoSEQ multiplex PCR. The V and J calls and clone size were taken over from that table, and D and trimming were inferred from the DNA. The top ten hold 0.095% to 0.12% of the sample, which has hundreds of thousands of clones, roughly 95% seen once. The naive CD8 population came from CD45RO-negative cells selected for CCR7, without terminally differentiated effector memory CD45RA+ cells. The sequenced material came from naive CD8+ T cells sorted from blood. This TCR was sampled from a woman in her twenties or thirties in good health.

The CDR3 sequence is CASSQQLAPRGTEAFF. DNA for the CDR3: TGCGCCAGCAGCCAACAACTGGCTCCGCGGGGCACTGAAGCTTTCTTT. This rearrangement joins TRBV4-1 to TRBJ1-1; D call uncertain. The CDR3 runs to 16 residues. Looked up from germline, CDR1 is MGHRA and CDR2 is YSYEKL. V was shortened by 2 bases and J by 4 bases, with 17 bases between the two germline ends.